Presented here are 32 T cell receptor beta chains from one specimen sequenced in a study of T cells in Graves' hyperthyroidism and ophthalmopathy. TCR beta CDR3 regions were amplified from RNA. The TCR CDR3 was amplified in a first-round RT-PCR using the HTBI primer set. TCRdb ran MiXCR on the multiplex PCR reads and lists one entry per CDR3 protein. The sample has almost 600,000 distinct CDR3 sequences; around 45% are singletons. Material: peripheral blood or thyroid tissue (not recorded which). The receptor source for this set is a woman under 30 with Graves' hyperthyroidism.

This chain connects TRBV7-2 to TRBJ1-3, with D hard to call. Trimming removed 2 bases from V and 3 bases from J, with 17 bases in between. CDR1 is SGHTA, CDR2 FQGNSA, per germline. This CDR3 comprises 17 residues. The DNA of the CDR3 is TGTGCCAGCAGCTTACAGCCCGCCGTGGGGATTGGAAACACCATATATTTT. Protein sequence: CASSLQPAVGIGNTIYF.

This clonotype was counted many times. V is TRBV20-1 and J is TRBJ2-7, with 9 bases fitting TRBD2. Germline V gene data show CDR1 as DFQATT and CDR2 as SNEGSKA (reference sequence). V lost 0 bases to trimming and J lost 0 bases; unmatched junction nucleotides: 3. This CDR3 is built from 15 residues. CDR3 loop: CSARDSSGNSYEQYF. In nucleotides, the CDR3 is TGCAGTGCTAGAGATTCTAGCGGGAACTCCTACGAGCAGTACTTC.

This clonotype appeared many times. In nucleotides, the CDR3 is TGCAGTGCCCAGAGCGGGGGGGATAATGAAAAACTGTTTTTT. Its translation: CSAQSGGDNEKLFF. The chain couples TRBV20-1 to TRBJ1-4, with D perhaps TRBD1 (5 bases). The CDR3 runs 14 residues. Germline V gene lookup returns CDR1 DFQATT and CDR2 SNEGSKA (reference sequence). V was shortened by 6 bases and J by 4 bases, with 15 bases between the two germline ends.

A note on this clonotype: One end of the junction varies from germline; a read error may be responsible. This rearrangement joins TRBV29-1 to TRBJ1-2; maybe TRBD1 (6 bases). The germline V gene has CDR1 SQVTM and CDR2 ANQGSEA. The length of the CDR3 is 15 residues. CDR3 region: CGVTTQTGAAHGYTF. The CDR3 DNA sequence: TGCGGCGTGACGACTCAAACGGGGGCTGCGCATGGCTACACCTTC.

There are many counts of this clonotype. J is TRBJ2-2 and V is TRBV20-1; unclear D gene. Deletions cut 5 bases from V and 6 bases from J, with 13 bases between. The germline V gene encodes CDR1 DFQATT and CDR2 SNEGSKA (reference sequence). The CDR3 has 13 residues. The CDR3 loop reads CSAREIAAGELFF. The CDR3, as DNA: TGCAGTGCTCGCGAAATAGCAGCCGGGGAGCTGTTTTTT.

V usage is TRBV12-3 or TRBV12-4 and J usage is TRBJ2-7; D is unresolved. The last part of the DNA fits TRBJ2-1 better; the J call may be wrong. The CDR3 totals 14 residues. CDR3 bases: TGTGCCAGCAGTTCTGGAGTGGGGTGGAATGAGCAGTTCTTC. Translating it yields CASSSGVGWNEQFF.

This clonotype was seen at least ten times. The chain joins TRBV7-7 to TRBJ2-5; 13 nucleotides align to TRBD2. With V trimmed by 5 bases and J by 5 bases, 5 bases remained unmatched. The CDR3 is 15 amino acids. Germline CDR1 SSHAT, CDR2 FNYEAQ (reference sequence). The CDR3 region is CASSAMTSGRETQYF. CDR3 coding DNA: TGTGCCAGCAGCGCGATGACTAGCGGGAGGGAGACCCAGTACTTC.

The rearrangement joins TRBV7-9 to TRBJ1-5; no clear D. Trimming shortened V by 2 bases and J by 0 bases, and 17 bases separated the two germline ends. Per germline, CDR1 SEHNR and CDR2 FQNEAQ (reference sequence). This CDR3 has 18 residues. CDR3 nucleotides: TGTGCCAGCAGCTTAACTGGACTCAAAGAAACTAGCAATCAGCCCCAGCATTTT. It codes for CASSLTGLKETSNQPQHF.

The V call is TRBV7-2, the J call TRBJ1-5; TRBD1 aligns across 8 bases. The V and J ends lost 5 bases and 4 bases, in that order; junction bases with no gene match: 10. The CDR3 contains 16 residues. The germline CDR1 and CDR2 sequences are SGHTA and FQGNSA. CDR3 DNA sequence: TGTGCCAGCAGCGAGAGACAGGGGCGGGGGAATCAGCCCCAGCATTTT. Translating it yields CASSERQGRGNQPQHF.

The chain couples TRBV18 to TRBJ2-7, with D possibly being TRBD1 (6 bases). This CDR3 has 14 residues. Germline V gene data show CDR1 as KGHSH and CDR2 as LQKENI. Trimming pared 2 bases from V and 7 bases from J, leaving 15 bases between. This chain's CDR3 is CASSPSIGQREQYF. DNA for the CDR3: TGTGCCAGCTCACCAAGTATAGGACAGAGGGAGCAGTACTTC.

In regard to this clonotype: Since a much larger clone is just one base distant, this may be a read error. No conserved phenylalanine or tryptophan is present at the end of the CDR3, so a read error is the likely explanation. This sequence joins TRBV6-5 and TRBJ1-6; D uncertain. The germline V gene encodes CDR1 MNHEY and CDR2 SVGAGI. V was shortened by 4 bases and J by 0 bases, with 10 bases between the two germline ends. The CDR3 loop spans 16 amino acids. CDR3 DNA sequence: TGTGCCAGCAGTTCGAGGGTTCCCTCCTATAATTCACCCCTCCACTCT. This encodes CASSSRVPSYNSPLHS.

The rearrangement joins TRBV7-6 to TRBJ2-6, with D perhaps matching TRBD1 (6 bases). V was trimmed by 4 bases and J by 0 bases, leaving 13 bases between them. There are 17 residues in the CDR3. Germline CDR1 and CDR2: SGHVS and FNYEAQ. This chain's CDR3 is CASSSTPDSSGANVLTF. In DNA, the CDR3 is TGTGCCAGCAGCTCCACCCCGGACAGCTCTGGGGCCAACGTCCTGACTTTC.

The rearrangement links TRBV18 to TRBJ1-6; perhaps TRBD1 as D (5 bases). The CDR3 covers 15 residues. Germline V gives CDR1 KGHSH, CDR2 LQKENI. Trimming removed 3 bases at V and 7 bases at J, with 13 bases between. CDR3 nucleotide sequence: TGTGCCAGCTCACCCCCGAAGGGGAGGAATTCACCCCTCCACTTT. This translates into CASSPPKGRNSPLHF.

Here the CDR3 DNA reads TGTGCCAGCAGTTTCTTAGATGGGGGGCATGAAAAACTGTTTTTT. Protein: CASSFLDGGHEKLFF. The chain links TRBV28 to TRBJ1-4, with a tentative D call TRBD1 (6 bases). Germline assignment: CDR1 MDHEN and CDR2 SYDVKM. V lost 3 bases and J lost 6, with 14 bases in between. The CDR3 spans 15 residues.

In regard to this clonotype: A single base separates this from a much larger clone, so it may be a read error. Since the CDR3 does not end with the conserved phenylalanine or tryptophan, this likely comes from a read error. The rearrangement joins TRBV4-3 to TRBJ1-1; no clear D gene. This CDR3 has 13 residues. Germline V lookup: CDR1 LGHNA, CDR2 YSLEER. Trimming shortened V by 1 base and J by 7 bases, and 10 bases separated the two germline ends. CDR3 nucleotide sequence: TGCGCCAGCAGCCAAGTCGTCGGATTTGAAGCTTTCCTT. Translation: CASSQVVGFEAFL.

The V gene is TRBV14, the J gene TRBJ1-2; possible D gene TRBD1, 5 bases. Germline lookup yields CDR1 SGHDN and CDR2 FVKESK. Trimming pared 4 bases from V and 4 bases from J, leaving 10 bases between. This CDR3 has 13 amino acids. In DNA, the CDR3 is TGTGCCAGCAGCCCGGACATAGCCTATGGCTACACCTTC. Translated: CASSPDIAYGYTF.

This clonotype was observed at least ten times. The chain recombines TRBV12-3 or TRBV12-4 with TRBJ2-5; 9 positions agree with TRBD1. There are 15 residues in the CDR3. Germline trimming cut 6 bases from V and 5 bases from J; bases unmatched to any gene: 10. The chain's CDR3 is CASSRRDRVLETQYF. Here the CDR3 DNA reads TGTGCCAGCAGCCGCCGGGACAGGGTATTGGAGACCCAGTACTTC.

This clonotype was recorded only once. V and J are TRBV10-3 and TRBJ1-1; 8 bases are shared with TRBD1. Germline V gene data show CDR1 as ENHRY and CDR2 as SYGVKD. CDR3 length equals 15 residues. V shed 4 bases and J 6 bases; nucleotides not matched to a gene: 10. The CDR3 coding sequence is TGTGCCATCAGTGCTTGGGGACAGGAGGGCTCTGAAGCTTTCTTT. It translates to CAISAWGQEGSEAFF.

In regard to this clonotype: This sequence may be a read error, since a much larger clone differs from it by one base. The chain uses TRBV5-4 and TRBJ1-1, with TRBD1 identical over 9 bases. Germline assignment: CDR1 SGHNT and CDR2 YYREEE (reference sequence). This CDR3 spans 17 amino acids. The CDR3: CASSLDRGQSTTTEASF. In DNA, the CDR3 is TGTGCCAGCAGCTTGGACAGGGGGCAAAGCACGACCACTGAAGCTTCCTTT.

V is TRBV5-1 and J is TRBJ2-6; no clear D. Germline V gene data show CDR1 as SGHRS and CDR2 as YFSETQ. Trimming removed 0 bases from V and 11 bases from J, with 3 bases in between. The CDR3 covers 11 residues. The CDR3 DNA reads TGCGCCAGCAGCTTGGTCGACGTCCTGACTTTC. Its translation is CASSLVDVLTF.

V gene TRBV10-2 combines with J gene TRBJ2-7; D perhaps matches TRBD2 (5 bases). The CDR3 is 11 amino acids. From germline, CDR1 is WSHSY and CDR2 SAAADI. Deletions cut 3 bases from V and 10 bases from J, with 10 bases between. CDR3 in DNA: TGCGCCAGCAGTGATGGACGGACTCAGTACTTC. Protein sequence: CASSDGRTQYF.

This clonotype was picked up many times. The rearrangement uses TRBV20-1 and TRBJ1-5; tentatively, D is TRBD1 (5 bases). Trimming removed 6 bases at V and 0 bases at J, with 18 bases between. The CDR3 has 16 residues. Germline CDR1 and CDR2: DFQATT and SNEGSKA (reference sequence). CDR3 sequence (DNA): TGCAGTGCCACGGGGCGGGGGTTCGATAGCAATCAGCCCCAGCATTTT. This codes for CSATGRGFDSNQPQHF.

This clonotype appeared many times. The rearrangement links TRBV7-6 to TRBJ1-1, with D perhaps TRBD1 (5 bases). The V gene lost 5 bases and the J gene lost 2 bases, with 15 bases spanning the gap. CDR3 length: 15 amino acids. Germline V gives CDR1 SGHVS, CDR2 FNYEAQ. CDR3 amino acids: CASSLRDGTNTEAFF. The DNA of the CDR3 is TGTGCCAGCAGCCTACGGGACGGAACAAACACTGAAGCTTTCTTT.

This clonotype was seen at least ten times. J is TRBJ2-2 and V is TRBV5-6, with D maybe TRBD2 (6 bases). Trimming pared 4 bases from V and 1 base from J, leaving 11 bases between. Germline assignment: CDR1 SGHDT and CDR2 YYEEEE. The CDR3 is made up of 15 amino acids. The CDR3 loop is CASSVLARNTGELFF. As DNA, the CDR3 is TGTGCCAGCAGCGTGCTAGCGAGGAACACCGGGGAGCTGTTTTTT.

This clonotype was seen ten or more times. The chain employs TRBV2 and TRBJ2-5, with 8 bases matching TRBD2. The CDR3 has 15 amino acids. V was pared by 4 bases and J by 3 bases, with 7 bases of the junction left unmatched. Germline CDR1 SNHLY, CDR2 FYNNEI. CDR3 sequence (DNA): TGTGCCAGCAGTGCACTAGCGGAGGACGAAGAGACCCAGTACTTC. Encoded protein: CASSALAEDEETQYF.

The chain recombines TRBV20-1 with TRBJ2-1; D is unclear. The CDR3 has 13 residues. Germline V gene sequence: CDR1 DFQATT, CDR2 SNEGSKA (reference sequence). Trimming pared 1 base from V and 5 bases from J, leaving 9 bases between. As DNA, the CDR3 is TGCAGTGCTAGAGGGCCTGGGGACAATGAGCAGTTCTTC. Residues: CSARGPGDNEQFF.

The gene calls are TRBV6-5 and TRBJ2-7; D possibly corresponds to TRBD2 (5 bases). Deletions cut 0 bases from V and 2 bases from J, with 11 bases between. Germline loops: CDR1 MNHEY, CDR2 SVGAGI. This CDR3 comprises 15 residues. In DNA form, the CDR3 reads TGTGCCAGCAGTTACTCGAGGACTCAAACCTACGAGCAGTACTTC. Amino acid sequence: CASSYSRTQTYEQYF.

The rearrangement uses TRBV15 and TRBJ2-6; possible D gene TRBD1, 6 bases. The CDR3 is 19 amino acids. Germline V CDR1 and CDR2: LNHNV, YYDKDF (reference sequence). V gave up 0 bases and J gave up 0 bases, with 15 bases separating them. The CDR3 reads CATSRDRGRGISGANVLTF. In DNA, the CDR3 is TGTGCCACCAGCAGAGACAGAGGCAGGGGAATCTCTGGGGCCAACGTCCTGACTTTC.

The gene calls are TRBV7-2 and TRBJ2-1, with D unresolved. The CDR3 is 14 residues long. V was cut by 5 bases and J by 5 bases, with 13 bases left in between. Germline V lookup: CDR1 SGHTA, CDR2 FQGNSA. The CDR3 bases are TGTGCCAGCAGCGAGACCGATATAGACAATGAGCAGTTCTTC. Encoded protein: CASSETDIDNEQFF. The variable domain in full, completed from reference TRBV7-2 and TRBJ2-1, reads GAGVSQSPSNKVTEKGKDVELRCDPISGHTALYWYRQSLGQGLEFLIYFQGNSAPDKSGLPSDRFSAERTGGSVSTLTIQRTQQEDSAVYLCASSETDIDNEQFFGPGTRLTVL.

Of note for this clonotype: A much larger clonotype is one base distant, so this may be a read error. CDR3 nucleotides: TGTGCCAGCAGTTTAGCGGGGGGGTTTTACGAGCAGTCCTTC. This encodes CASSLAGGFYEQSF. The chain is built from TRBV12-3 or TRBV12-4 and TRBJ2-7, with TRBD2 matching 7 bases. The CDR3 totals 14 residues.

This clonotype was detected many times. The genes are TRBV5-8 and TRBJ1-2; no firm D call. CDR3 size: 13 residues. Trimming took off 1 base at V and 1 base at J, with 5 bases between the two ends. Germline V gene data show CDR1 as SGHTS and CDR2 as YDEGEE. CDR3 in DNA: TGTGCCAGCAGCTTGTCCCTTAACTATGGCTACACCTTC. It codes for CASSLSLNYGYTF.

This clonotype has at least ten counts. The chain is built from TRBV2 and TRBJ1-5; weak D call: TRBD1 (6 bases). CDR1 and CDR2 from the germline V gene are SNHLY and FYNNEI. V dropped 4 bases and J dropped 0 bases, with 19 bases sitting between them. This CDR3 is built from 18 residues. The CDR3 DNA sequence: TGTGCCAGCAGTGGGTATGGGGGGCGAACTCATAGCAATCAGCCCCAGCATTTT. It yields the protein CASSGYGGRTHSNQPQHF.